The rows below give T cell receptor beta chains drawn from one sample of a study of T cells in Graves' hyperthyroidism and ophthalmopathy. A single record per CDR3 protein comes from TCRdb applying MiXCR to the multiplex PCR reads. The sample lists around 190,000 distinct CDR3 sequences; about a sixth were seen once. Sequencing input: blood. Receptor source: a woman in her forties or fifties with Graves' hyperthyroidism. The CDR3 runs from the conserved cysteine through the conserved F or W. The D gene is left open where the match is weak. Size tells how often a clone was seen (once, few, many) or the class of an expanded clone, and some rows leave it out.

>TRBV4-2|-|15|-|TRBJ1-5
TGTGCCAGCAGCCAAGAATGGGGGGGTGGACAGCCCCAGCATTTT
CASSQEWGGGQPQHF
>TRBV9|-|15|few|TRBJ2-2
TGTGCCAGCAGCGTAGGTATAGCGGTGGACGGGGAGCTGTTTTTT
CASSVGIAVDGELFF
>TRBV2|-|15|many|TRBJ2-5
TGTGCCAGCAGTATACGAAGCGGGTTAGAAGAGACCCAGTACTTC
CASSIRSGLEETQYF
>TRBV6-1|TRBD1|12|-|TRBJ1-2
TGTGCCAGCAGGACAGGGCAGGATGGCTACACCTTC
CASRTGQDGYTF
>TRBV11-1|-|15|-|TRBJ2-3
TGTGCCAGCAGCTTGGACAAGACCTACACAGATACGCAGTATTTT
CASSLDKTYTDTQYF
>TRBV20-1|TRBD1|13|many|TRBJ1-1
TGCAGTGCTTCGACAGGGAGAGACACTGAAGCTTTCTTT
CSASTGRDTEAFF
>TRBV24-1|TRBD1|17|-|TRBJ1-2
TGTGCCACCAGTGACCCCAGACAGGGAACGGCTAACTATGGCTACACCTTC
CATSDPRQGTANYGYTF
>TRBV19|TRBD1|11|few|TRBJ1-6
TGTGCCAGTAGTACCGGACAGGCGATCCACTTT
CASSTGQAIHF
>TRBV24-1|TRBD1|17|few|TRBJ2-1
TGTGCCACCAGTGATTGGACAGGGGGCGCGGGGGTCAATGAGCAGTTCTTC
CATSDWTGGAGVNEQFF
>TRBV5-1|-|14|many|TRBJ2-5
TGCGCCAGCAGCTCCAGGGGAATAGGAGAGACCCAGTACTTC
CASSSRGIGETQYF
>TRBV12-3/TRBV12-4|-|14|many|TRBJ2-7
TGTGCCAGCAGTTTAGGAGACAGCCTGGGCGAGCAGTACTTC
CASSLGDSLGEQYF
>TRBV20-1|-|15|many|TRBJ2-7
TGCAGTGCTACACATCCCCGCGCTCGGTACTACGAGCAGTACTTC
CSATHPRARYYEQYF